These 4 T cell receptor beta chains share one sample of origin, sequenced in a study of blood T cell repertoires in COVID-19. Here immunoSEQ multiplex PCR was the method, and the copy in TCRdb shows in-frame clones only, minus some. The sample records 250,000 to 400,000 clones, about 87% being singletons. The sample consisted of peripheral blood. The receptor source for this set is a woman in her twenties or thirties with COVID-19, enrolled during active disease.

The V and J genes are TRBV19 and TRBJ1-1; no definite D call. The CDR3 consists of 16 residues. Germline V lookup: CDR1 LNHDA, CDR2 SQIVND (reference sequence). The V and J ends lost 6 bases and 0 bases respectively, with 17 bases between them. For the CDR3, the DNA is TGTGCCAGTAGCCAGGTAGTAAGGAAGGTGAACACTGAAGCTTTCTTT. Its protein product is CASSQVVRKVNTEAFF.

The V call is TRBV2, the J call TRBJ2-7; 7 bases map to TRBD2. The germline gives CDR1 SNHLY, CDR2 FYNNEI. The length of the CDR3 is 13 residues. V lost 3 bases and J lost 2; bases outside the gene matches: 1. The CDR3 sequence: CASSDGGAYEQYF. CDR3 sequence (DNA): TGTGCCAGCAGTGATGGGGGGGCCTACGAGCAGTACTTC. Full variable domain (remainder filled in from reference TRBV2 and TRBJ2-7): EPEVTQTPSHQVTQMGQEVILRCVPISNHLYFYWYRQILGQKVEFLVSFYNNEISEKSEIFDDQFSVERPDGSNFTLKIRSTKLEDSAMYFCASSDGGAYEQYFGPGTRLTVT.

The CDR3 DNA reads as TGTGCCAGCAGTTACGACTCGAGCTCTGGAAACACCATATATTTT. As protein: CASSYDSSSGNTIYF. The chain is built from TRBV6-2 or TRBV6-3 and TRBJ1-3, with D unclear. Germline V gene data show CDR1 as MNHEY and CDR2 as SVGEGT. This CDR3 comprises 15 residues. Trimming left V 2 bases short and J 0 bases short, with 8 bases between.

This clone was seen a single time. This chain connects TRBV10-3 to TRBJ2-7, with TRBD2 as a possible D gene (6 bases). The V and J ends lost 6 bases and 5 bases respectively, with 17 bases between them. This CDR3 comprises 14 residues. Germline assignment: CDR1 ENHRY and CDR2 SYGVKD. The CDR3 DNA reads TGTGCCATCAGCGGGAGAGGCAGGCCCAACGAGCAGTACTTC. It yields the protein CAISGRGRPNEQYF.